This T cell receptor (beta chain) stems from a study of blood T cell repertoires in COVID-19. The protocol was immunoSEQ multiplex PCR, while the TCRdb copy is restricted to in-frame clones and leaves out a portion. The table has more than 450,000 clones, about nine tenths seen once. The CDR3 has 14 residues. The V end was cut by 4 bases, the J end by 7 bases, with 15 bases between. Germline loops: CDR1 SGHRS, CDR2 YFSETQ. Sequenced input: PBMCs or T cells enriched from blood (not recorded which). The chain uses TRBV5-1 and TRBJ1-3; no reliable D call. The receptor comes from a woman younger than 35 who had recovered from COVID-19. Written as DNA, the CDR3 is TGCGCCAGCAGCACCGACCCCTCCGGGAACACCATATATTTT. This codes for CASSTDPSGNTIYF.